This paragraph covers one T cell receptor (beta chain) sequence. Antigen specificity is unknown. The CDR3 length is 12 residues. Trimming took 3 bases from V and 4 from J, leaving 8 bases between them. Germline CDR1 SGHKS, CDR2 YYEKEE (reference sequence). Measured with immunoSEQ multiplex PCR; TCRdb has only the in-frame clones, and not every one. This table has about 590,000 clones, around 95% appearing once. This entry is derived from a study of shared clonotypes between healthy human individuals. Overall study context: Per donor, three plates held CD4 naive cells, three held CD4 memory, two held CD8 naive and one held CD8 memory.

Naive CD8 cells, CD45RO-negative and positively selected for CCR7, excluded terminally differentiated effector memory CD45RA+ cells. Study outcomes and limitations: About 5% of naive CD4 clonotypes were shared across four donors.

Sequencing was performed on naive CD8+ T cells sorted from blood. The source is a woman under 40 in good health. This chain links TRBV5-5 with TRBJ2-7, with TRBD2 as a possible D gene (5 bases). The DNA of the CDR3 is TGTGCCAGCAGCTCCACGGGATACGAGCAGTACTTC. Its protein product is CASSSTGYEQYF.